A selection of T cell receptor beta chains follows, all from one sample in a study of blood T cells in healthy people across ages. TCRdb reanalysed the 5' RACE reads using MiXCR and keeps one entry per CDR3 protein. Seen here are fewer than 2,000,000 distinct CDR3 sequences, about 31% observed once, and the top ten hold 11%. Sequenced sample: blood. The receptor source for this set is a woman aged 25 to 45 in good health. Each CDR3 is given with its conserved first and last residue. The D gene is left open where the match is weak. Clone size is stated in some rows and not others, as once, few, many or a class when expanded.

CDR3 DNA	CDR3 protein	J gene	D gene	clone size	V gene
TGTGCCAGCAGCAAGGGGGACTGGGACACATCTAACTATGGCTACACCTTC	CASSKGDWDTSNYGYTF	TRBJ1-2	-	few	TRBV6-1
TGTGCCAGCAGTGGGACAGATAATTCACCCCTCCACTTT	CASSGTDNSPLHF	TRBJ1-6	-	few	TRBV2
TGTGCCAGCAGCACCGGGACAGGGGCCTTGAGCTCCTACGAGCAGTACTTC	CASSTGTGALSSYEQYF	TRBJ2-7	TRBD1	many	TRBV28
TGCAGTGCGGATACGGGACAGTATAATTCACCCCTCCACTTT	CSADTGQYNSPLHF	TRBJ1-6	TRBD1	few	TRBV20-1
TGTGCCTGCCGGCTAGCGGGAGAAACAGATACGCAGTATTTT	CACRLAGETDTQYF	TRBJ2-3	TRBD2	-	TRBV30
TGTGCCAGCAGCCAAGACGAGATGAACTATGGCTACACCTTC	CASSQDEMNYGYTF	TRBJ1-2	-	-	TRBV3-1
TGTGCCAGCACCAAGGGGCGAGAGCCCCAAGAGACCCAGTACTTC	CASTKGREPQETQYF	TRBJ2-5	-	-	TRBV21-1
TGCAGCGCCCAAAGGGGTCCCAATGAGCAGTTCTTC	CSAQRGPNEQFF	TRBJ2-1	-	-	TRBV29-1
TGCGCCAGCAGCTTGGAGGGGAGGACTGAGCAGTACTTC	CASSLEGRTEQYF	TRBJ2-7	-	-	TRBV5-1
TGCAGTGCTAGTGGGTTCGGGGGCTGGAGCAATCAGCCCCAGCATTTT	CSASGFGGWSNQPQHF	TRBJ1-5	-	-	TRBV20-1
TGTGCCAGCAGACCGGGACTAGCGGGGTATGAGCAGTTCTTC	CASRPGLAGYEQFF	TRBJ2-1	TRBD2	-	TRBV9
TGCAGTGCGGACAGGGAAGGGGAGACCCAGTACTTC	CSADREGETQYF	TRBJ2-5	TRBD1	once	TRBV20-1
TGTGCCACCAGTACGCGGCGTAGCCCTAACTACGAGCAGTACTTC	CATSTRRSPNYEQYF	TRBJ2-7	-	-	TRBV24-1
TGTGCCAGCATGTGGCGGGCCAATGAGCAGTTCTTC	CASMWRANEQFF	TRBJ2-1	-	-	TRBV6-2/TRBV6-3
TGTGCCAGCAGTTTAACAGGGCGCCACGAGCAGTACTTC	CASSLTGRHEQYF	TRBJ2-7	-	-	TRBV27
TGTACCAGCAGTGAACGGGGGGGGCGATTTAACAATGAGCAGTTCTTC	CTSSERGGRFNNEQFF	TRBJ2-1	TRBD2	-	TRBV6-1
TGTGCCAGCAGTGACGGGACAGGGTCCTACGTGCAGTACTTC	CASSDGTGSYVQYF	TRBJ2-7	TRBD1	-	TRBV25-1
TGCGCCAGCAGCTTGGGGCCTAGCAGGGGGATCACAGATACGCAGTATTTT	CASSLGPSRGITDTQYF	TRBJ2-3	TRBD1	-	TRBV5-1
TGTGCCAGCAGCCGGGGACCGGGACCCCCGGAGACCCAGTACTTC	CASSRGPGPPETQYF	TRBJ2-5	-	-	TRBV14
TGTGCCATCACCTCCCTAGCGACCACCACAGATACGCAGTATTTT	CAITSLATTTDTQYF	TRBJ2-3	-	few	TRBV7-9
TGTGCCATCGGTGGCGGGACAGGGGTAGGAGATACGCAGTATTTT	CAIGGGTGVGDTQYF	TRBJ2-3	TRBD1	-	TRBV10-3
TGCAGTGCTGCCGGGACTAGTAAAGGTACCGAGGCCCAGTACTTC	CSAAGTSKGTEAQYF	TRBJ2-5	TRBD2	-	TRBV20-1
TGTGCCATCAGTGAGATGGTGGGGCCAGGCACAGATACGCAGTATTTT	CAISEMVGPGTDTQYF	TRBJ2-3	-	few	TRBV10-3
TGTGCCAGCAGCAGATCGAACACAGGGAGGATCTACAATGAGCAGTTCTTC	CASSRSNTGRIYNEQFF	TRBJ2-1	-	-	TRBV9
TGTACCAGCAGACAGGGGGGAACCTACAATGAGCAGTTCTTC	CTSRQGGTYNEQFF	TRBJ2-1	TRBD1	-	TRBV9
TGTGCCAGCAGCTTAGGCAGGGATGAGGAGCAGTACTTC	CASSLGRDEEQYF	TRBJ2-7	-	many	TRBV7-9
TGTGCCAGCAGCCAACTCCCGGATGTGCAGTTCTTC	CASSQLPDVQFF	TRBJ2-1	-	-	TRBV3-1
TGCAGTGCCTTGGAGGGGACTAGCGGGCCGTTCCAAGAGGCCCAGTACTTC	CSALEGTSGPFQEAQYF	TRBJ2-7	TRBD2	-	TRBV20-1
TGCAGTGCTAGAGATCCGGGAAGCCATCAGCCCCAGCATTTT	CSARDPGSHQPQHF	TRBJ1-5	-	once	TRBV20-1
TGTGCCTCAGAGGGGGCGAAGCACGGCACTGAAGCTTTCTTT	CASEGAKHGTEAFF	TRBJ1-1	TRBD1	few	TRBV30
TGCAGTGCTAGAGATGGGACTGTCTATAATCAGCCCCAGCATTTT	CSARDGTVYNQPQHF	TRBJ1-5	-	many	TRBV20-1
TGTGCCAGCAGCCCCGGGGGGCGACCGATTAGTGAAAAACTGTTTTTT	CASSPGGRPISEKLFF	TRBJ1-4	-	-	TRBV7-9
TGTGCCAGCAGGGGACAGGGGGCGAAGAATTCACCCCTCCACTTT	CASRGQGAKNSPLHF	TRBJ1-6	TRBD1	-	TRBV27
TGTGCCACCAGCAAATCCCTTGGAGCGAGTGAGCAGTTCTTC	CATSKSLGASEQFF	TRBJ2-1	-	few	TRBV15
TGCAGCGTTGAAGATTCGGGGACAGGAGCCTACGAGCAGTACTTC	CSVEDSGTGAYEQYF	TRBJ2-7	TRBD1	many	TRBV29-1
TGTGCCAGCAGCCAAGTTACCGACGGCTACGAGCAGTACTTC	CASSQVTDGYEQYF	TRBJ2-7	-	-	TRBV3-1
TGTGCCTGCAGCCCCGGGACTAGTTTCCACGAGCAGTACTTC	CACSPGTSFHEQYF	TRBJ2-7	TRBD2	-	TRBV3-1
TGTGCCAGCAGCTTACCGATTTGGACTAGCGGAGGCACCTACGAGCAGTACTTC	CASSLPIWTSGGTYEQYF	TRBJ2-7	TRBD2	-	TRBV7-2
TGTGCCATCGGGAGTATGGGAATCAATCAGCCCCAGCATTTT	CAIGSMGINQPQHF	TRBJ1-5	-	-	TRBV10-3
TGTGCCAGCAGCTTGCAATCAGGGAGCACAGATACGCAGTATTTT	CASSLQSGSTDTQYF	TRBJ2-3	-	-	TRBV5-8
TGTGCCAGCAGCTTCGACTACGCAATAAGCACAGATACGCAGTATTTT	CASSFDYAISTDTQYF	TRBJ2-3	-	-	TRBV28
TGTGCCAGCAGTTACTCTACTGGGGTTGGGGACATTCAGTACTTC	CASSYSTGVGDIQYF	TRBJ2-4	-	few	TRBV6-6
TGCGCCAGCTCTCCGATGGCTAACTATGGCTACACCTTC	CASSPMANYGYTF	TRBJ1-2	-	once	TRBV3-1
TGCGCCAGCAGCCAAGGACAGGGCCCCAACACCGGGGAGCTGTTTTTT	CASSQGQGPNTGELFF	TRBJ2-2	TRBD1	few	TRBV4-1
TGTGCCAGCAGCGGCCGACAGGGGAAAGAGACCCAGTACTTC	CASSGRQGKETQYF	TRBJ2-5	TRBD1	-	TRBV5-6
TGCAGTGCTAGCCCCCACGCTAGCGGGAGGGCCTACGAGCAGTACTTC	CSASPHASGRAYEQYF	TRBJ2-7	TRBD2	once	TRBV20-1
TGTGCCAGCAGTCCGGTACGGGCCGTAGCTAGCACAGATACGCAGTATTTT	CASSPVRAVASTDTQYF	TRBJ2-3	-	-	TRBV28
TGCAGTGGAAGGGTGGCGGGACCCGTTAATGAGCAGTTCTTC	CSGRVAGPVNEQFF	TRBJ2-1	-	few	TRBV20-1
TGCAGCGTAGAATTATCTGGGGCCAACGTCCTGACTTTC	CSVELSGANVLTF	TRBJ2-6	-	many	TRBV29-1